Shown below are 21 T cell receptor beta chains from a single sample sequenced in a study of vaccination effects on CD4 cells after COVID-19. Method: immunoSEQ multiplex PCR; TCRdb's copy keeps in-frame clones and lacks some. The table lists about 39,000 clones, about two thirds of them singletons. Having been cultured for roughly 10 days, the cells underwent CD4+ T cell isolation. The cohort was immunized with two doses of either the BNT162b2 or mRNA-1273 vaccine. Their target antigens are unknown. The sequencing used CD4+ T cells from PBMCs cultured without peptide, collected after COVID-19 vaccination. These receptors were taken from a human donor who received a COVID-19 vaccine.

The rearrangement links TRBV5-1 to TRBJ2-2, with a weak D call TRBD1 (6 bases). CDR3 length equals 14 residues. The ends were cut back, 3 bases at V and 3 bases at J, with 9 bases in the middle. CDR1 is SGHRS, CDR2 YFSETQ, per germline. The CDR3 DNA sequence: TGCGCCAGCAGCTATCAGGGGTACACCGGGGAGCTGTTTTTT. This codes for CASSYQGYTGELFF.

The chain employs TRBV18 and TRBJ2-5; no reliable D call. Per germline, CDR1 KGHSH and CDR2 LQKENI. With 2 bases removed from V and 5 bases from J, the gap between germline ends came to 3 bases. The CDR3 length is 11 residues. CDR3 in DNA: TGTGCCAGCTCACCAGAGGAGACCCAGTACTTC. It yields the protein CASSPEETQYF.

The V call is TRBV5-1, the J call TRBJ2-7, with 7 nucleotides matching TRBD2. This CDR3 is 18 amino acids long. V trimming: 1 base; J trimming: 3 bases; junction bases outside the gene matches: 16. CDR1 is SGHRS, CDR2 YFSETQ, per germline. This chain's CDR3 is CASSLRPPGGGARYEQYF. The CDR3 DNA is TGCGCCAGCAGCTTGAGGCCCCCGGGGGGAGGGGCCCGCTACGAGCAGTACTTC. The full variable domain, with the rest looked up from reference TRBV5-1 and TRBJ2-7, is KAGVTQTPRYLIKTRGQQVTLSCSPISGHRSVSWYQQTPGQGLQFLFEYFSETQRNKGNFPGRFSGRQFSNSRSEMNVSTLELGDSALYLCASSLRPPGGGARYEQYFGPGTRLTVT.

This sequence joins TRBV29-1 and TRBJ2-7, with TRBD2 matching over 11 bases. Losses at the gene ends were 5 bases for V and 3 bases for J; bases not matched to a gene: 0. CDR1 and CDR2 from the germline V gene are SQVTM and ANQGSEA. The CDR3 has 12 amino acids. As DNA, the CDR3 is TGCAGCGTTACTAGCGGGGGCTACGAGCAGTACTTC. It codes for CSVTSGGYEQYF.

This clone occurred a few times. The rearrangement links TRBV6-6 to TRBJ2-1; 9 nucleotides align to TRBD1. CDR1 is MNHNY and CDR2 is SVGAGI in the germline V gene (reference sequence). This CDR3 is 15 amino acids long. V dropped 3 bases and J dropped 6; count of bases not matched to a gene: 6. CDR3 residues: CASSYPGQGINEQFF. CDR3 bases: TGTGCCAGCAGTTATCCCGGACAGGGGATCAATGAGCAGTTCTTC.

The chain recombines TRBV11-2 with TRBJ1-2; TRBD1 might be the D (6 bases). The CDR3 length is 16 residues. The germline V gene encodes CDR1 SGHAT and CDR2 FQNNGV. Between the trimmed V and J ends, which lost 1 base and 5 bases, there was a span of 17 bases. This CDR3 reads CASSLVYPGTQYGYTF. CDR3 nucleotide sequence: TGTGCCAGCAGCTTAGTCTACCCCGGGACACAGTATGGCTACACCTTC.

The chain has TRBV29-1 and TRBJ2-7; 10 bases agree with TRBD1. The V and J ends lost 6 bases and 6 bases, in that order; junction bases with no gene match: 5. The CDR3 loop spans 12 amino acids. Germline assignment: CDR1 SQVTM and CDR2 ANQGSEA. CDR3 sequence (DNA): TGCAGCGTCGAGGGACAGGGGATCGAGCAGTACTTC. Its protein is CSVEGQGIEQYF.

The chain couples TRBV6-6 to TRBJ1-2; 9 bases fit TRBD1. This CDR3 contains 14 residues. From germline, CDR1 is MNHNY and CDR2 SVGAGI (reference sequence). V gave up 2 bases and J gave up 8 bases; unmatched junction bases: 6. In nucleotides, the CDR3 is TGTGCCAGCAGTTACCCGGGACAGGGACAAGGCTACACCTTC. It is translated as CASSYPGQGQGYTF.

The CDR3 reads CSVDLGAAEAFF. The CDR3 DNA is TGCAGCGTTGATTTGGGGGCGGCTGAAGCTTTCTTT. This chain connects TRBV29-1 to TRBJ1-1; maybe TRBD1 (6 bases). With 3 bases removed from V and 6 bases from J, the gap between germline ends came to 11 bases. This CDR3 is 12 amino acids long. The germline V gene has CDR1 SQVTM and CDR2 ANQGSEA.

V is TRBV11-2 and J is TRBJ1-2; D gene ambiguous. V gave up 7 bases and J gave up 5 bases, with 11 bases separating them. This CDR3 contains 12 residues. Looked up from germline, CDR1 is SGHAT and CDR2 is FQNNGV. CDR3 residues: CASNIDGYGYTF. DNA of the CDR3: TGTGCCAGCAATATTGACGGTTATGGCTACACCTTC.

The chain couples TRBV18 to TRBJ1-4, with unresolved D. The germline V gene encodes CDR1 KGHSH and CDR2 LQKENI. This CDR3 contains 15 residues. V was shortened by 7 bases and J by 4 bases, with 16 bases between the two germline ends. The CDR3 DNA sequence: TGTGCCAGCTGCACAAGGAGGGTCAGTAATGAAAAACTGTTTTTT. Translated, it gives CASCTRRVSNEKLFF.

J is TRBJ1-3 and V is TRBV7-2; no clear D. The CDR3 extends over 15 amino acids. Germline loops: CDR1 SGHTA, CDR2 FQGNSA. The V and J ends lost 5 bases and 2 bases respectively, with 13 bases between them. CDR3: CASSPGPIAGNTIYF. The CDR3 region has the DNA TGTGCCAGCAGCCCCGGGCCGATTGCTGGAAACACCATATATTTT.

The chain has TRBV5-8 and TRBJ2-7, with D unclear. V was clipped by 0 bases and J by 6 bases, with 4 bases between them. The germline V gene encodes CDR1 SGHTS and CDR2 YDEGEE. This CDR3 region has 11 residues. Written as DNA, the CDR3 is TGTGCCAGCAGCTTGGTCGGCGAGCAGTACTTC. The encoded protein is CASSLVGEQYF.

The V gene is TRBV5-1, the J gene TRBJ2-7, with TRBD2 as a possible D gene (6 bases). The CDR3 runs 14 residues. V was cut by 7 bases and J by 0 bases, with 14 bases left in between. Per germline, CDR1 SGHRS and CDR2 YFSETQ. The CDR3 sequence: CASSGTESSYEQYF. The CDR3 nucleotides read TGCGCCAGCTCCGGGACTGAGAGCTCCTACGAGCAGTACTTC.

V and J are TRBV7-9 and TRBJ2-1, with a possible D match to TRBD2 (5 bases). Germline V gives CDR1 SEHNR, CDR2 FQNEAQ (reference sequence). CDR3 length equals 13 residues. The ends were cut back, 5 bases at V and 7 bases at J, with 12 bases in the middle. CDR3 bases: TGTGCCAGCAGCACCTGGACGGGGAATGAGCAGTTCTTC. Translated, it gives CASSTWTGNEQFF. The whole variable domain, filled in from reference TRBV7-9 and TRBJ2-1, reads DTGVSQNPRHKITKRGQNVTFRCDPISEHNRLYWYRQTLGQGPEFLTYFQNEAQLEKSRLLSDRFSAERPKGSFSTLEIQRTEQGDSAMYLCASSTWTGNEQFFGPGTRLTVL.

The chain combines TRBV20-1 with TRBJ2-7; maybe TRBD2 (7 bases). The CDR3 loop spans 15 amino acids. Germline assignment: CDR1 DFQATT and CDR2 SNEGSKA (reference sequence). The ends were cut back, 3 bases at V and 7 bases at J, with 22 bases in the middle. The CDR3 sequence: CSASETRGGIWEQYF. The CDR3 nucleotides read TGCAGTGCTAGTGAAACTAGGGGGGGCATTTGGGAGCAGTACTTC.

Written as DNA, the CDR3 is TGCGCCAGCAGCTCCCACGGGCCCAACTATGGCTACACCTTC. It codes for CASSSHGPNYGYTF. The gene calls are TRBV5-1 and TRBJ1-2, with unresolved D. The germline gives CDR1 SGHRS, CDR2 YFSETQ. V shed 3 bases and J shed 2 bases, with 11 bases lying between them. The CDR3 spans 14 residues.

The chain couples TRBV10-1 to TRBJ2-3; no definite D call. The germline V gene encodes CDR1 WNHNN and CDR2 SYGVQD (reference sequence). There are 13 residues in the CDR3. The ends were cut back, 5 bases at V and 4 bases at J, with 10 bases in the middle. The CDR3 protein is CASSLDGADTQYF. The CDR3 bases are TGCGCCAGCAGTCTAGACGGAGCAGATACGCAGTATTTT.

CDR3 sequence (DNA): TGTGCCACCAGTGACGCGGGATCTATCTACGAGCAGTACTTC. It yields the protein CATSDAGSIYEQYF. The chain joins TRBV24-1 to TRBJ2-7, with D possibly matching TRBD2 (6 bases). CDR1 is KGHDR, CDR2 SFDVKD, per germline. V was shortened by 4 bases and J by 3 bases, with 12 bases between the two germline ends. The CDR3 sequence is 14 residues long.

This clone appeared once. This chain uses TRBV20-1 with TRBJ1-2, with D perhaps TRBD1 (5 bases). V lost 6 bases and J 7 bases, leaving 12 bases between the germline ends. Germline V gene lookup returns CDR1 DFQATT and CDR2 SNEGSKA (reference sequence). The CDR3 runs to 11 residues. The CDR3 sequence: CSAGGGLGYTF. CDR3 DNA sequence: TGCAGTGCCGGGGGAGGTCTTGGCTACACCTTC.

The J gene is TRBJ1-5, the V gene TRBV3-1 (or the pseudogene TRBV3-2); 8 positions agree with TRBD1. Germline-derived CDR1 and CDR2 are LGHDT and YNNKEL (reference sequence). CDR3 length equals 16 residues. The V gene end was trimmed by 0 bases and the J gene end by 7 bases; junction bases not matched to a gene: 8. The CDR3 nucleotides are TGTGCCAGCAGCCAAGATGTGGGACAGGTAGGCCAGCCCCAGCATTTT. Translating it yields CASSQDVGQVGQPQHF.